This T cell receptor (beta chain) was obtained from a study of blood T cell repertoires in COVID-19. As for the study in general: Collection of acute and convalescent COVID-19 samples took place in the United States, Italy and Spain.

In the original workflow: Amplification from reference gene primers served as the basis for estimated nucleated cell counts. Profiling relied on immunoSEQ multiplex PCR, and the TCRdb table lists in-frame clones only, not all of them. V and J calls and clone size are copied from that table; D and trimming were computed from the DNA. Among around 45,000 clones, 79% were seen once, and the ten largest hold 30% to 35%. Sequenced: peripheral blood. This TCR was sampled from an elderly woman with acute or convalescent COVID-19.

Written as DNA, the CDR3 is TGCGCCAGCAGCTTAACTCCCGCGGGGGATTTAGCCAAAAACATTCAGTACTTC. As protein: CASSLTPAGDLAKNIQYF. This chain connects TRBV5-1 to TRBJ2-4, with 7 positions matching TRBD2. From germline, CDR1 is SGHRS and CDR2 YFSETQ. The V and J ends lost 2 bases and 0 bases, in that order; junction bases with no gene match: 11. The CDR3 spans 18 residues.